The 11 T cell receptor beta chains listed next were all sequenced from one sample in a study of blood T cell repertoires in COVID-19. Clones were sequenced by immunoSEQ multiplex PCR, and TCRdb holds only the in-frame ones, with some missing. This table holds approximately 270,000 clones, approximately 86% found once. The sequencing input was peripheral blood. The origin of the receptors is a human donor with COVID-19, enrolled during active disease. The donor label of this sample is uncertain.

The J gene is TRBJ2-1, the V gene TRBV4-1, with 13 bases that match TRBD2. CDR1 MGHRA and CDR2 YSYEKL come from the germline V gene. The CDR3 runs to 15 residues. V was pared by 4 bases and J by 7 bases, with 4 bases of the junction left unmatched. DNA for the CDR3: TGCGCCAGCAGCCTCGGACTAGCGGGAGTGAATGAGCAGTTCTTC. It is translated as CASSLGLAGVNEQFF.

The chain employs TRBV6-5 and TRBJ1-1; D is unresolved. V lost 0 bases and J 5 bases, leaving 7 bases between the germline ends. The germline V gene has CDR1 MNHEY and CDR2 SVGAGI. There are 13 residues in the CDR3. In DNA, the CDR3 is TGTGCCAGCAGTTACTCGCGGGCGACTGAAGCTTTCTTT. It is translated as CASSYSRATEAFF.

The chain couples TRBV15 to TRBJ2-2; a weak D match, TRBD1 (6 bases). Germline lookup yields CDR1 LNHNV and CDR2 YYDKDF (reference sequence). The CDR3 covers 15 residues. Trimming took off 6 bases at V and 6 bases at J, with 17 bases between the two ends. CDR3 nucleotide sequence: TGTGCCACCAGTACAGGGTTCAATGTGGCCGGGGAGCTGTTTTTT. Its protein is CATSTGFNVAGELFF.

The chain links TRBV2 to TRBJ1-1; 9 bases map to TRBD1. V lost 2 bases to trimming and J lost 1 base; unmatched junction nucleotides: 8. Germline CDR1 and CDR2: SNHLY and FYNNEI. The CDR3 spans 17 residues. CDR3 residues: CASSELPGQGWNTEAFF. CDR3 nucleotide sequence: TGTGCCAGCAGTGAACTACCGGGACAGGGCTGGAACACTGAAGCTTTCTTT. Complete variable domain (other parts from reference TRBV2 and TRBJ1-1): EPEVTQTPSHQVTQMGQEVILRCVPISNHLYFYWYRQILGQKVEFLVSFYNNEISEKSEIFDDQFSVERPDGSNFTLKIRSTKLEDSAMYFCASSELPGQGWNTEAFFGQGTRLTVV.

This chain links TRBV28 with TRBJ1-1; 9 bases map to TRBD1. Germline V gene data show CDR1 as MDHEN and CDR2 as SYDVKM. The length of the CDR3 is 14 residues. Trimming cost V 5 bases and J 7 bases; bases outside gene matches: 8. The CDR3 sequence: CASSTQRDRVEAFF. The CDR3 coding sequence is TGTGCCAGCAGTACCCAACGGGACAGGGTTGAAGCTTTCTTT.

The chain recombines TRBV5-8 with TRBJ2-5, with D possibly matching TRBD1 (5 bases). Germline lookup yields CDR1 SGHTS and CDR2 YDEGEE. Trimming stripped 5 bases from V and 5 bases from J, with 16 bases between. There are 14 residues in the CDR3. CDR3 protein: CASSLLTAAETQYF. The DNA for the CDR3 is TGTGCCAGCAGTCTTCTGACAGCCGCGGAGACCCAGTACTTC.

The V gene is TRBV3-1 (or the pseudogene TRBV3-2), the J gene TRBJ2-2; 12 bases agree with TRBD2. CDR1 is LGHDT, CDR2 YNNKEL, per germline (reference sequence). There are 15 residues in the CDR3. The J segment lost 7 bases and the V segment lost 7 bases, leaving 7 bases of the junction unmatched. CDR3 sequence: CASTRTSGNHGELFF. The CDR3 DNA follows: TGTGCCAGCACCCGGACTAGCGGGAACCACGGGGAGCTGTTTTTT.

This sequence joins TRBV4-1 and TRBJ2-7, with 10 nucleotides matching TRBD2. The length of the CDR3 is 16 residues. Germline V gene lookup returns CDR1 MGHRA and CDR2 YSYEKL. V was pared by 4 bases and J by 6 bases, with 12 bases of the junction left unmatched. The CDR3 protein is CASSPGLLAGVGEQYF. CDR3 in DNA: TGCGCCAGCAGCCCCGGCCTCCTAGCGGGAGTAGGCGAGCAGTACTTC.

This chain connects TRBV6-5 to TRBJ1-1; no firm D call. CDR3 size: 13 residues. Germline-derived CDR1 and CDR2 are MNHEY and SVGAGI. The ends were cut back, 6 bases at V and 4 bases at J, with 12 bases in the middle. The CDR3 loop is CASSVIRSTEAFF. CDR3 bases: TGTGCCAGCAGCGTCATAAGGAGCACTGAAGCTTTCTTT.

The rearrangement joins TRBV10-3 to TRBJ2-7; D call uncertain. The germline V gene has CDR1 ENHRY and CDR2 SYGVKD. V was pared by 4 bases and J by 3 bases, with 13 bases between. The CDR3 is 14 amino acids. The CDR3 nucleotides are TGTGCCATCAGTGCCTCAGGCCGAGACTACGAGCAGTACTTC. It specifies CAISASGRDYEQYF.

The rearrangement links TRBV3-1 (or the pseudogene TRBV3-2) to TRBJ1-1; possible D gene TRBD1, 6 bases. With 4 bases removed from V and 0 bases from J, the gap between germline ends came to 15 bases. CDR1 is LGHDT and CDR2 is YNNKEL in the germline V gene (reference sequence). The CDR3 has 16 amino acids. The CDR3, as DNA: TGTGCCAGCAGCCCTAAACTACAGGGTTTGAACACTGAAGCTTTCTTT. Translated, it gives CASSPKLQGLNTEAFF.